Shown below are 28 T cell receptor beta chains from a single sample sequenced in a study of shared clonotypes between healthy human individuals. Using immunoSEQ multiplex PCR, the repertoire was profiled, and TCRdb retains in-frame clones only, with some absent. The top ten clones hold more than 0.1% of a sample with 2 million to 2.5 million clones, about 94% of them seen once. The sample taken for sequencing was naive CD4+ T cells sorted from blood. As to subset: CD45RA+ positively selected. Source of these receptors: a man younger than 35 in good health.

The chain uses TRBV18 and TRBJ1-5; no clear D gene. V lost 6 bases and J lost 3, with 15 bases in between. Germline V gives CDR1 KGHSH, CDR2 LQKENI. This CDR3 spans 15 amino acids. The CDR3: CASSTTEGNNQPQHF. The CDR3 DNA reads as TGTGCCAGCTCTACCACAGAGGGTAACAATCAGCCCCAGCATTTT.

The V and J genes are TRBV5-4 and TRBJ2-3, with unresolved D. The germline CDR1 and CDR2 sequences are SGHNT and YYREEE (reference sequence). The V and J ends lost 2 bases and 1 base respectively, with 8 bases between them. This CDR3 comprises 14 residues. CDR3 residues: CASSFREGTDTQYF. CDR3 nucleotide sequence: TGTGCCAGCAGCTTCCGAGAGGGCACAGATACGCAGTATTTT.

The V and J genes are TRBV5-6 and TRBJ2-5, with 9 nucleotides matching TRBD2. Germline trimming cut 4 bases from V and 1 base from J; bases unmatched to any gene: 8. CDR1 and CDR2 from the germline V gene are SGHDT and YYEEEE. This CDR3 is built from 16 residues. CDR3 region: CASSVRLAEPQETQYF. The CDR3 region has the DNA TGTGCCAGCAGCGTTCGACTAGCGGAGCCCCAAGAGACCCAGTACTTC.

The J gene is TRBJ1-5, the V gene TRBV6-1, with TRBD1 matching 8 bases. Trimming took 6 bases from V and 1 from J; bases not matched to a gene: 2. The length of the CDR3 is 14 residues. Per germline, CDR1 MNHNS and CDR2 SASEGT. CDR3 coding DNA: TGTGCCAGCAGACGGGACAGGAGCAATCAGCCCCAGCATTTT. Amino acid sequence: CASRRDRSNQPQHF.

The CDR3 reads CASSWSGGGTDTQYF. The DNA of the CDR3 is TGTGCCAGCAGCTGGAGCGGGGGCGGCACAGATACGCAGTATTTT. The rearrangement joins TRBV9 to TRBJ2-3, with 8 bases matching TRBD2. The ends lost 4 bases at V and 1 base at J; junction bases unmatched: 5. Germline loops: CDR1 SGDLS, CDR2 YYNGEE. This CDR3 has 15 residues.

In this sample, this clone turned up once. This chain's CDR3 is CASSPGVGTSGYNEQFF. CDR3 nucleotides: TGTGCCAGCAGCCCCGGGGTTGGGACTAGCGGATACAATGAGCAGTTCTTC. V usage is TRBV7-2 and J usage is TRBJ2-1; 11 bases align to TRBD2. The germline V gene encodes CDR1 SGHTA and CDR2 FQGNSA. This CDR3 contains 17 residues. V lost 5 bases and J lost 4; bases outside the gene matches: 10.

The gene calls are TRBV7-9 and TRBJ2-1; 7 bases match TRBD2. This CDR3 contains 15 residues. CDR1 and CDR2 (germline): SEHNR, FQNEAQ (reference sequence). With 5 bases clipped from V and 7 bases from J, the junction kept 11 bases outside the gene matches. CDR3 region: CASSDLAVGLNEQFF. As DNA, the CDR3 is TGTGCCAGCAGCGACCTAGCGGTTGGGTTAAATGAGCAGTTCTTC.

The chain couples TRBV27 to TRBJ2-2; the D gene is possibly TRBD1 (6 bases). This CDR3 contains 14 residues. From germline, CDR1 is MNHEY and CDR2 SMNVEV (reference sequence). V lost 5 bases and J 3 bases, leaving 10 bases between the germline ends. This CDR3 reads CASSQTGYTGELFF. The CDR3 DNA reads as TGTGCCAGCAGTCAGACAGGTTACACCGGGGAGCTGTTTTTT.

This clone has only one observation. V is TRBV18 and J is TRBJ1-2; D perhaps matches TRBD1 (5 bases). V lost 4 bases and J 3 bases, leaving 9 bases between the germline ends. CDR3 length: 13 residues. The germline gives CDR1 KGHSH, CDR2 LQKENI. CDR3 in amino acids: CASSQQEDYGYTF. CDR3 bases: TGTGCCAGCTCACAACAGGAAGACTATGGCTACACCTTC.

The chain carries TRBV19 and TRBJ1-5; possibly TRBD1 for D (6 bases). The CDR3 is made up of 14 amino acids. Germline V gene data show CDR1 as LNHDA and CDR2 as SQIVND (reference sequence). V was pared by 11 bases and J by 6 bases, with 20 bases between. The CDR3 protein is CAGGAGLHGQPQHF. The CDR3 region has the DNA TGTGCCGGGGGGGCGGGCCTACACGGTCAGCCCCAGCATTTT.

For this clone: This CDR3 is also generated by other DNA sequences in the sample. The rearrangement links TRBV7-2 to TRBJ1-1, with a tentative D call TRBD1 (5 bases). Germline CDR1 is SGHTA and CDR2 is FQGNSA. The CDR3 consists of 14 residues. V lost 6 bases to trimming and J lost 0 bases, with 11 bases between them. CDR3 bases: TGTGCCAGCAGTTTGGGACGGGTGAACACTGAAGCTTTCTTT. It codes for CASSLGRVNTEAFF.

This clone was seen just once. The identical CDR3 is also encoded by other nucleotide sequences in the sample. The V call is TRBV5-1, the J call TRBJ2-1; 7 nucleotides match TRBD2. With 0 bases clipped from V and 4 bases from J, the junction kept 1 base outside the gene matches. CDR1 and CDR2 from the germline V gene are SGHRS and YFSETQ. There are 14 residues in the CDR3. In DNA form, the CDR3 reads TGCGCCAGCAGCTTGGAGCGGGGATACAATGAGCAGTTCTTC. Translation: CASSLERGYNEQFF.

Note on this clone: This same CDR3 is encoded by further DNA sequences in the sample. V usage is TRBV11-2 and J usage is TRBJ2-7; 7 bases are shared with TRBD2. This CDR3 is 15 amino acids long. Looked up from germline, CDR1 is SGHAT and CDR2 is FQNNGV. V gave up 1 base and J gave up 1 base; unmatched junction bases: 4. The CDR3 sequence is CASSLVAGESYEQYF. In DNA, the CDR3 is TGTGCCAGCAGCTTAGTGGCGGGAGAATCCTACGAGCAGTACTTC.

V is TRBV14 and J is TRBJ1-3, with TRBD1 identical over 7 bases. The CDR3 runs 15 residues. CDR1 SGHDN and CDR2 FVKESK come from the germline V gene. V lost 9 bases, J lost 4 bases, and 12 bases stayed unmatched. CDR3 in DNA: TGTGCCAGTCGAATAAACAGGGGATCAGGAAACACCATATATTTT. Translated, it gives CASRINRGSGNTIYF.

The chain has TRBV6-5 and TRBJ1-1, with unresolved D. The CDR3 runs 15 residues. V lost 1 base and J 3 bases, leaving 12 bases between the germline ends. The germline V gene has CDR1 MNHEY and CDR2 SVGAGI. Here the CDR3 DNA reads TGTGCCAGCAGTTACTACGGGGTCTATGACACTGAAGCTTTCTTT. It specifies CASSYYGVYDTEAFF.

The V gene is TRBV14, the J gene TRBJ2-2; D gene ambiguous. V was clipped by 2 bases and J by 4 bases, with 11 bases between them. The CDR3 consists of 15 residues. The germline CDR1 and CDR2 sequences are SGHDN and FVKESK. For the CDR3, the DNA is TGTGCCAGCAGCCAAAGTCGTGCAGTCACCGGGGAGCTGTTTTTT. The encoded protein is CASSQSRAVTGELFF. Looking up the rest from reference TRBV14 and TRBJ2-2 gives the full variable domain: EAGVTQFPSHSVIEKGQTVTLRCDPISGHDNLYWYRRVMGKEIKFLLHFVKESKQDESGMPNNRFLAERTGGTYSTLKVQPAELEDSGVYFCASSQSRAVTGELFFGEGSRLTVL.

The chain recombines TRBV15 with TRBJ2-7; D uncertain. This CDR3 contains 16 residues. Looked up from germline, CDR1 is LNHNV and CDR2 is YYDKDF (reference sequence). Trimming removed 1 base at V and 6 bases at J, with 19 bases between. This CDR3 reads CATSRGHHRPPLEQYF. CDR3 in DNA: TGTGCCACCAGCAGAGGCCACCATCGCCCCCCCCTCGAGCAGTACTTC.

To note about this clone: Different DNA sequences within this sample yield the same CDR3. This chain uses TRBV5-1 with TRBJ2-3, with TRBD2 identical over 11 bases. Germline trimming cut 2 bases from V and 5 bases from J; bases unmatched to any gene: 4. The CDR3 extends over 15 amino acids. Germline V lookup: CDR1 SGHRS, CDR2 YFSETQ. The CDR3 nucleotides are TGCGCCAGCAGCTTTAGCGGGGGGGCCGGAGATACGCAGTATTTT. Protein product: CASSFSGGAGDTQYF.

V gene TRBV6-4 combines with J gene TRBJ2-5; a possible D gene is TRBD2 (5 bases). This CDR3 contains 18 residues. With 0 bases removed from V and 0 bases from J, the gap between germline ends came to 17 bases. The germline V gene encodes CDR1 MRHNA and CDR2 SNTAGT. The CDR3 coding sequence is TGTGCCAGCAGTGACTCGACCGGGAACACTCCCCACCAAGAGACCCAGTACTTC. The encoded protein is CASSDSTGNTPHQETQYF.

This clone occurred once. The chain couples TRBV19 to TRBJ2-5; D gene uncertain. CDR1 is LNHDA, CDR2 SQIVND, per germline (reference sequence). Trimming took 3 bases from V and 1 from J, leaving 12 bases between them. The CDR3 contains 15 residues. The CDR3 loop is CASSMRTKTQETQYF. The CDR3, as DNA: TGTGCCAGTAGTATGAGGACGAAGACCCAAGAGACCCAGTACTTC. Full variable domain (rest looked up from reference TRBV19 and TRBJ2-5): DGGITQSPKYLFRKEGQNVTLSCEQNLNHDAMYWYRQDPGQGLRLIYYSQIVNDFQKGDIAEGYSVSREKKESFPLTVTSAQKNPTAFYLCASSMRTKTQETQYFGPGTRLLVL.

A single count supports this clone. CDR3 DNA sequence: TGTGCCAGCAGTAACTCAAGGGAGGAGTACTTC. It translates to CASSNSREEYF. This chain links TRBV28 with TRBJ2-7, with D perhaps matching TRBD2 (6 bases). Between the trimmed V and J ends, which lost 5 bases and 11 bases, there was a span of 13 bases. The CDR3 has 11 amino acids. CDR1 and CDR2 from the germline V gene are MDHEN and SYDVKM.

This chain links TRBV15 with TRBJ1-5, with D tentatively TRBD1 (5 bases). Per the germline V gene, CDR1 is LNHNV and CDR2 is YYDKDF (reference sequence). This CDR3 has 14 amino acids. Trimming removed 1 base at V and 5 bases at J, with 9 bases between. The CDR3 spells CATSRGDSYQPQHF. The DNA of the CDR3 is TGTGCCACCAGCAGAGGCGACAGTTATCAGCCCCAGCATTTT. Filled out from reference TRBV15 and TRBJ1-5, the complete variable domain reads DAMVIQNPRYQVTQFGKPVTLSCSQTLNHNVMYWYQQKSSQAPKLLFHYYDKDFNNEADTPDNFQSRRPNTSFCFLDIRSPGLGDTAMYLCATSRGDSYQPQHFGDGTRLSIL.

This chain joins TRBV30 and TRBJ2-5; D could derive from TRBD1 or TRBD2 (6 bases each). The germline CDR1 and CDR2 sequences are GTSNPN and SVGIG (reference sequence). Trimming pared 3 bases from V and 2 bases from J, leaving 13 bases between. CDR3 length: 14 amino acids. The CDR3 loop reads CAWSPGAHQETQYF. CDR3 nucleotide sequence: TGTGCCTGGAGCCCGGGGGCCCATCAAGAGACCCAGTACTTC.

The J gene is TRBJ1-2, the V gene TRBV2, with 12 bases fitting TRBD1. In germline, CDR1 is SNHLY, CDR2 FYNNEI. Trimming cost V 3 bases and J 6 bases; bases outside gene matches: 11. The CDR3 is made up of 17 amino acids. DNA for the CDR3: TGTGCCAGCAGTGAGCCGGGACAGGGGGCGCAGTTGAATGGCTACACCTTC. This encodes CASSEPGQGAQLNGYTF. Drawing the rest from reference TRBV2 and TRBJ1-2, the complete variable domain is EPEVTQTPSHQVTQMGQEVILRCVPISNHLYFYWYRQILGQKVEFLVSFYNNEISEKSEIFDDQFSVERPDGSNFTLKIRSTKLEDSAMYFCASSEPGQGAQLNGYTFGSGTRLTVV.

The V and J genes are TRBV10-3 and TRBJ1-6; D call uncertain. This CDR3 comprises 12 residues. Per the germline V gene, CDR1 is ENHRY and CDR2 is SYGVKD. Trimming cost V 8 bases and J 5 bases, with 7 bases left between them. The CDR3 nucleotides read TGTGCCATCCGGGAGCATAATTCACCCCTCCACTTT. Translated, it gives CAIREHNSPLHF.

This sequence joins TRBV5-1 and TRBJ2-7; TRBD2 aligns across 7 bases. After removal of 4 bases from V and 4 bases from J, the junction contained 8 bases not matched to a gene. This CDR3 spans 14 amino acids. In germline, CDR1 is SGHRS, CDR2 YFSETQ. The CDR3 DNA reads TGCGCCAGCAGCCCCCGGGGGAGGGATTACGAGCAGTACTTC. Translated, it gives CASSPRGRDYEQYF.

The chain joins TRBV7-9 to TRBJ2-1; maybe TRBD2 (6 bases). The CDR3 loop spans 16 amino acids. V lost 5 bases to trimming and J lost 6 bases, with 20 bases between them. The germline V gene encodes CDR1 SEHNR and CDR2 FQNEAQ (reference sequence). The CDR3 spells CASSRLAAIGGNEQFF. Written as DNA, the CDR3 is TGTGCCAGCAGCCGACTTGCGGCGATCGGGGGCAATGAGCAGTTCTTC. Complete variable domain (other parts from reference TRBV7-9 and TRBJ2-1): DTGVSQNPRHKITKRGQNVTFRCDPISEHNRLYWYRQTLGQGPEFLTYFQNEAQLEKSRLLSDRFSAERPKGSFSTLEIQRTEQGDSAMYLCASSRLAAIGGNEQFFGPGTRLTVL.

The genes are TRBV6-5 and TRBJ2-7; D is perhaps TRBD1 (5 bases). V lost 4 bases and J 2 bases, leaving 9 bases between the germline ends. The germline gives CDR1 MNHEY, CDR2 SVGAGI. The CDR3 has 13 residues. The CDR3 DNA reads TGTGCCAGCAGTTCCCCAGGGACCTACGAGCAGTACTTC. Its protein product is CASSSPGTYEQYF.